The 19 T cell receptor beta chains below were found in one sample sequenced in a study of T cells in Graves' hyperthyroidism and ophthalmopathy. The investigators amplified TCR beta CDR3 regions from RNA transcripts. The HTBI primer set was used in a first-round RT-PCR of the TCR CDR3. TCRdb used MiXCR to reprocess the multiplex PCR reads, holding one entry per CDR3 protein. The data hold about 350,000 distinct CDR3 sequences, with 11% to 15% observed a single time. Sequences were obtained from blood. The receptors come from a woman aged 25-40 years with Graves' hyperthyroidism.

This clonotype came up many times. The V gene is TRBV2, the J gene TRBJ1-2; D unclear. Looked up from germline, CDR1 is SNHLY and CDR2 is FYNNEI. Trimming removed 5 bases from V and 8 bases from J, with 9 bases in between. The CDR3 runs 11 residues. CDR3 amino acids: CASSPDRGYTF. CDR3 in DNA: TGTGCCAGCAGTCCAGACCGGGGCTACACCTTC.

In the case of this clonotype: A much bigger clone sits one base away, suggesting this may be a read error. The chain employs TRBV28 and TRBJ1-1; TRBD1 is a possible D gene (6 bases). Germline CDR1 MDHEN, CDR2 SYDVKM. The length of the CDR3 is 13 residues. The CDR3 DNA sequence: TGTGCCAGCAGTGCCAACAGGGCTACTGAAGCTCTCTTT. It encodes CASSANRATEALF.

This chain joins TRBV20-1 and TRBJ1-5; the D is unclear. Germline V gives CDR1 DFQATT, CDR2 SNEGSKA (reference sequence). The V end lost 0 bases, the J end lost 5 bases, and 11 bases lay between the germline ends. CDR3 size: 14 residues. The CDR3 nucleotides are TGCAGTGCTAGAGATTTTTCAGGCCATCAGCCCCAGCATTTT. Protein product: CSARDFSGHQPQHF.

The gene calls are TRBV30 and TRBJ1-1, with unresolved D. The V gene's germline CDR1 is GTSNPN and CDR2 SVGIG (reference sequence). V lost 4 bases and J 0 bases, leaving 9 bases between the germline ends. CDR3 length: 13 amino acids. DNA for the CDR3: TGTGCCTGGACCGAAAAATTGAACACTGAAGCTTTCTTT. The encoded protein is CAWTEKLNTEAFF.

J is TRBJ1-5 and V is TRBV5-1, with D possibly TRBD1 on 6 matching bases. Germline V gene lookup returns CDR1 SGHRS and CDR2 YFSETQ. Between the trimmed V and J ends, which lost 2 bases and 3 bases, there was a span of 12 bases. The CDR3 runs to 15 residues. CDR3 sequence reads: CASSLDGQNNQPQHF. The CDR3 nucleotides read TGCGCCAGCAGCTTAGACGGACAGAACAATCAGCCCCAGCATTTT.

V and J are TRBV7-9 and TRBJ1-4; D gene uncertain. V dropped 5 bases and J dropped 6 bases, with 7 bases sitting between them. CDR3 length: 12 amino acids. Per germline, CDR1 SEHNR and CDR2 FQNEAQ (reference sequence). The CDR3 region has the DNA TGTGCCAGCAGCACCCTGCATGAAAAACTGTTTTTT. Amino acid sequence: CASSTLHEKLFF. Supplemented by reference TRBV7-9 and TRBJ1-4, the full variable domain reads DTGVSQNPRHKITKRGQNVTFRCDPISEHNRLYWYRQTLGQGPEFLTYFQNEAQLEKSRLLSDRFSAERPKGSFSTLEIQRTEQGDSAMYLCASSTLHEKLFFGSGTQLSVL.

This clonotype turned up a few times. This chain connects TRBV11-2 to TRBJ2-7; D not resolved. Trimming stripped 5 bases from V and 6 bases from J, with 17 bases between. The CDR3 has 14 residues. CDR1 SGHAT and CDR2 FQNNGV come from the germline V gene. The CDR3 DNA is TGTGCCAGCAGCGTGTTGATAAAGCCTAGCGAGCAGTACTTC. This encodes CASSVLIKPSEQYF.

On this clonotype itself: This may stem from a read error, because a much larger clone lies one nucleotide away. The rearrangement uses TRBV20-1 and TRBJ2-7; 8 nucleotides agree with TRBD2. This CDR3 region has 16 residues. Germline values: CDR1 DFQATT, CDR2 SNEGSKA (reference sequence). Trimming at V came to 7 bases and at J to 5 bases, leaving 19 bases not matched to a gene. Written as DNA, the CDR3 is TGCAGTGACACATCCAACGCCCCGGGACTAGACCACGAGCAGTACTTC. Residues: CSDTSNAPGLDHEQYF.

This clonotype came up many times. The J gene is TRBJ2-7, the V gene TRBV12-3 or TRBV12-4, with 8 bases that match TRBD2. V dropped 6 bases and J dropped 6; count of bases not matched to a gene: 19. This CDR3 has 17 residues. The CDR3 nucleotides read TGTGCCAGCAGCCCAGCGGGAGCCGGGCCTCACTGGAGCGAGCAGTACTTC. The encoded protein is CASSPAGAGPHWSEQYF.

The table lists this clonotype with a few counts. The V and J genes are TRBV6-2 or TRBV6-3 and TRBJ2-2; 7 nucleotides line up with TRBD2. Germline CDR1 is MNHEY and CDR2 is SVGEGT. Trimming cost V 9 bases and J 5 bases; bases outside gene matches: 9. CDR3 length equals 14 residues. DNA for the CDR3: TGTGCCAGTAAGCGGGAATGGAGTACCGGGGAGCTGTTTTTT. Protein: CASKREWSTGELFF.

This clonotype showed up just a few times. The chain joins TRBV13 to TRBJ1-6; D gene ambiguous. The CDR3 totals 16 residues. Germline V gene data show CDR1 as PRHDT and CDR2 as FYEKMQ (reference sequence). V lost 4 bases and J 8 bases, leaving 18 bases between the germline ends. The CDR3 DNA follows: TGTGCCAGCAGCTCGGTCGTTGAGGGCGCACATTCACCCCTCCACTTT. It specifies CASSSVVEGAHSPLHF.

The gene calls are TRBV11-1 and TRBJ1-6; the match to TRBD1 covers 7 bases. With 5 bases clipped from V and 2 bases from J, the junction kept 9 bases outside the gene matches. The CDR3 consists of 17 residues. Germline V CDR1 and CDR2: SGHAT, FQDESV (reference sequence). This chain's CDR3 is CASSADRITTYNSPLHF. The CDR3 bases are TGTGCCAGCAGCGCGGACAGGATTACAACCTATAATTCACCCCTCCACTTT.

This clonotype turned up a few times. The genes are TRBV28 and TRBJ1-2; the match to TRBD1 covers 7 bases. This CDR3 is built from 15 residues. Germline V gene sequence: CDR1 MDHEN, CDR2 SYDVKM. Trimming cost V 4 bases and J 7 bases; bases outside gene matches: 12. CDR3 bases: TGTGCCAGCAGTTCAGACAGGGCTGGTTCGCGTGGCTACACCTTC. This translates into CASSSDRAGSRGYTF.

A few counts support this clonotype. The chain couples TRBV3-1 to TRBJ2-4; 8 bases are a match to TRBD1. The CDR3 sequence is 16 residues long. CDR1 and CDR2 (germline): LGHDT, YNNKEL (reference sequence). Germline trimming cut 2 bases from V and 3 bases from J; bases unmatched to any gene: 6. The CDR3 sequence is CASSQSVGTGKNIQYF. The CDR3 DNA reads TGTGCCAGCAGCCAATCTGTGGGGACAGGCAAAAACATTCAGTACTTC.

The chain couples TRBV7-9 to TRBJ2-2, with D hard to call. The germline V and J ends were trimmed by 5 bases and 1 base, with 11 bases remaining between them. There are 15 residues in the CDR3. In germline, CDR1 is SEHNR, CDR2 FQNEAQ (reference sequence). The CDR3 nucleotides are TGTGCCAGCAGCAATACGGGCTTGAACACCGGGGAGCTGTTTTTT. This codes for CASSNTGLNTGELFF.

The J gene is TRBJ2-3, the V gene TRBV28; TRBD2 agrees at 9 bases. V lost 4 bases, J lost 5 bases, and 7 bases stayed unmatched. The CDR3 sequence is 15 residues long. Germline CDR1 MDHEN, CDR2 SYDVKM. The CDR3 reads CASSSASGRLDTQYF. The CDR3 nucleotides read TGTGCCAGCAGTTCTGCCAGCGGGAGGTTAGATACGCAGTATTTT.

The chain recombines TRBV12-3 or TRBV12-4 with TRBJ2-2; either TRBD1 or TRBD2 may supply D (5 bases each). With 2 bases removed from V and 6 bases from J, the gap between germline ends came to 16 bases. The CDR3 runs to 16 residues. This chain's CDR3 is CASSLSPIRGPGELFF. The CDR3, as DNA: TGTGCCAGCAGTTTATCCCCTATCCGGGGACCCGGGGAGCTGTTTTTT.

This chain links TRBV6-1 with TRBJ1-5; TRBD1 agrees at 8 bases. CDR3 size: 15 residues. V trimming: 8 bases; J trimming: 1 base; junction bases outside the gene matches: 7. Germline assignment: CDR1 MNHNS and CDR2 SASEGT. The DNA of the CDR3 is TGTGCCAGCGATGACAGGGGTAAAAGCAATCAGCCCCAGCATTTT. It yields the protein CASDDRGKSNQPQHF.

The genes are TRBV11-3 and TRBJ2-7; D is possibly TRBD2 (6 bases). CDR3 length: 13 amino acids. Germline V gene lookup returns CDR1 SGHNT and CDR2 YENEEA. Trimming pared 2 bases from V and 5 bases from J, leaving 10 bases between. As DNA, the CDR3 is TGTGCCAGCAGCTTATGGGGGGAGGACGAGCAGTACTTC. This sequence encodes CASSLWGEDEQYF.